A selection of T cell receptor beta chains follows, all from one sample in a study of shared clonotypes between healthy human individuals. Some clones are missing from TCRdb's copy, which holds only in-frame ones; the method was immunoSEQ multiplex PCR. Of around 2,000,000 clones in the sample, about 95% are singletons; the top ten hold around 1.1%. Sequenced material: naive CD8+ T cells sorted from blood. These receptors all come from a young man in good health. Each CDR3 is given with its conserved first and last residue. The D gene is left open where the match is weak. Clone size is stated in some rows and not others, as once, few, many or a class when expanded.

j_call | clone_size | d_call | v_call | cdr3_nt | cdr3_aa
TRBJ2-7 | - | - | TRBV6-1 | TGTGCCAGCAGTGAGGCTCGGCAGTTGGACTACGAGCAGTACTTC | CASSEARQLDYEQYF
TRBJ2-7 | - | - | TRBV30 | TGTGCCTGGAGTACGGCAGCCGGGGGCGAGCAGTACTTC | CAWSTAAGGEQYF
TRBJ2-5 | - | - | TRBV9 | TGTGCCAGCAGCGTAGGAGGGGAAGAGACCCAGTACTTC | CASSVGGEETQYF
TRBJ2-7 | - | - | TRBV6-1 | TGTGCCAGCAGTGAAGCAGGGTACGAGCAGTACTTC | CASSEAGYEQYF
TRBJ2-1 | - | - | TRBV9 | TGTGCCAGCAGCTCCGGTGACGGGGGTTACAATGAGCAGTTCTTC | CASSSGDGGYNEQFF
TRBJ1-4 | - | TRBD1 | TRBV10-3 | TGTGCCATCAGTGATCGACAGGGTAGGGTAACTAATGAAAAACTGTTTTTT | CAISDRQGRVTNEKLFF
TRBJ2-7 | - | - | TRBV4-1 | TGCGCCAGCAGCCAAGCGGACAGTGAGCAGTACTTC | CASSQADSEQYF
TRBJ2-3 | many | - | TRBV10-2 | TGCGCCAGCATCCCGACAGCTAGCACAGATACGCAGTATTTT | CASIPTASTDTQYF
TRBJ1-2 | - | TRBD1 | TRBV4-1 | TGCGCCAGCAGCCAAGATGTCCGGACAGGGGGAGACTATGGCTACACCTTC | CASSQDVRTGGDYGYTF
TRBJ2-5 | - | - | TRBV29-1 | TGCAGCGTTGCGGATGAGGACAGAACCCAGGAGACCCAGTACTTC | CSVADEDRTQETQYF
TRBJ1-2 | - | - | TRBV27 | TGTGCCAGCAGTTTATCAGTCTCTTATGGGGGCTACACCTTC | CASSLSVSYGGYTF
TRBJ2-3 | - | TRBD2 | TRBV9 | TGTGCCAGCAGCGCGGGACTAGCGGGGGCAGCGCAGTATTTT | CASSAGLAGAAQYF
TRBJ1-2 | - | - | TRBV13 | TGTGCCAGCAGCTTGGAGGGGGTCGACGGCTACACCTTC | CASSLEGVDGYTF
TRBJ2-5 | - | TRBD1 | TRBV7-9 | TGTGCCAGCAGCTTGGGGACAGCGTTCCAAGAGACCCAGTACTTC | CASSLGTAFQETQYF
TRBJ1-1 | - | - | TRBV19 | TGTGCCAGTGGGGTGGGGAGCACTAACACTGAAGCTTTCTTT | CASGVGSTNTEAFF
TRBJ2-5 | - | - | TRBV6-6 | TGTGCCAGCAGTTACGTCGGCAGCCAAGAGACCCAGTACTTC | CASSYVGSQETQYF
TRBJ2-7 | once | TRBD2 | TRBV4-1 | TGCGCCAGCAGCCAACCGCGCGGGGGGGCAAACTTAGAGCAGTACTTC | CASSQPRGGANLEQYF
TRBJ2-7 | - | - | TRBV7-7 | TGTGCTAGCAGCTTATTCGCAGGGAAAAGGGACGAGCAGTACTTC | CASSLFAGKRDEQYF
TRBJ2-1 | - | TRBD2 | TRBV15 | TGTGCCACCAGCAGAGGGACTAGCGGGGTTTACAATGAGCAGTTCTTC | CATSRGTSGVYNEQFF
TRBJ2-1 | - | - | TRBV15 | TGTGCCACCAGCAGTTCTCCTCCAGGGAGTCTCTCCTACAATGAGCAGTTCTTC | CATSSSPPGSLSYNEQFF
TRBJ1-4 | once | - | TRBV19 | TGTGCCAGTAGTACGACCGTAACAACTAATGAAAAACTGTTTTTT | CASSTTVTTNEKLFF
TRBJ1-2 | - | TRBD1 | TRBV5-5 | TGTGCCAGCAGCTCGACAGGGACTATTAACTATGGCTACACCTTC | CASSSTGTINYGYTF
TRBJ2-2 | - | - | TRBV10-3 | TGTGCCATCAGGGCGAACACCGGGGAGCTGTTTTTT | CAIRANTGELFF
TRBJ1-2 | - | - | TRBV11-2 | TGTGCCAGCAGCCCGAGGCCAGACTGGGATGGCTACACCTTC | CASSPRPDWDGYTF
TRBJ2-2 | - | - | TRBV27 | TGTGCCAGCAGTTCGTCGACTAGATCCGGGGAGCTGTTTTTT | CASSSSTRSGELFF
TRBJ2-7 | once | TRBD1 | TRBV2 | TGTGCCAGCAGTGCGGACAGGCGTTACGAGCAGTACTTC | CASSADRRYEQYF
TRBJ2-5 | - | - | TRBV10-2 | TGCGCCAGCACCAGTGGGTTTAGCGGACAAGAGACCCAGTACTTC | CASTSGFSGQETQYF
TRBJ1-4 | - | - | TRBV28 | TGTGCCAGCAGAATCCCGGGACCGCATGAAAAACTGTTTTTT | CASRIPGPHEKLFF